A selection of T cell receptor beta chains follows, all from one sample in a study of blood T cells in healthy people across ages. TCRdb re-analysed the 5' RACE reads in MiXCR, keeping a single row per CDR3 protein. This sample has hundreds of thousands of distinct CDR3 sequences, with less than 35% found just once. What was sequenced was blood. Receptor source: a woman older than 75 in good health. Each CDR3 is given with its conserved first and last residue. The order of the fields is V gene, J gene, D gene, clone size, CDR3 protein, CDR3 DNA. A D gene is named only where the DNA matches it firmly. Not every row has a clone size; where given, it reads once, few, many or a size class.

V: TRBV29-1
J: TRBJ2-1
D: TRBD1
size: many
CDR3: CSVAQLQGYNEQFF
DNA: TGCAGCGTTGCCCAGTTACAGGGGTACAATGAGCAGTTCTTC

V: TRBV20-1
J: TRBJ2-5
D: -
size: many
CDR3: CSAISPETQYF
DNA: TGCAGTGCTATTAGCCCGGAGACCCAGTACTTC

V: TRBV7-3
J: TRBJ2-5
D: TRBD2
size: many
CDR3: CASSPGTSGGAKTQYF
DNA: TGTGCCAGCAGCCCAGGGACTAGCGGGGGGGCTAAGACCCAGTACTTC

V: TRBV20-1
J: TRBJ2-3
D: TRBD2
size: many
CDR3: CSASTSASTDTQYF
DNA: TGCAGTGCTAGCACTAGCGCGAGCACAGATACGCAGTATTTT

V: TRBV2
J: TRBJ1-4
D: -
size: -
CDR3: CASSEALQFTGEKLFF
DNA: TGTGCCAGCAGTGAAGCGCTTCAGTTCACAGGGGAAAAACTGTTTTTT

V: TRBV18
J: TRBJ2-1
D: TRBD2
size: -
CDR3: CASSPGTSGRSEQFF
DNA: TGTGCCAGCTCACCCGGGACTAGCGGGAGGAGTGAGCAGTTCTTC

V: TRBV30
J: TRBJ1-6
D: -
size: -
CDR3: CAWGGLGADSPLHF
DNA: TGTGCCTGGGGGGGGCTGGGGGCGGATTCACCCCTCCACTTT

V: TRBV12-3/TRBV12-4
J: TRBJ2-2
D: -
size: -
CDR3: CASSPGVERTGELFF
DNA: TGTGCCAGCAGTCCCGGGGTCGAGAGGACCGGGGAGCTGTTTTTT

V: TRBV9
J: TRBJ2-7
D: TRBD1
size: many
CDR3: CASTKGQGIYEQYF
DNA: TGTGCCAGCACCAAGGGACAGGGGATTTACGAGCAGTACTTC

V: TRBV6-2/TRBV6-3
J: TRBJ2-2
D: -
size: -
CDR3: CASRRTNTGELFF
DNA: TGTGCCAGCAGAAGGACGAACACCGGGGAGCTGTTTTTT

V: TRBV7-2
J: TRBJ2-3
D: -
size: many
CDR3: CASSLGGPQRRYF
DNA: TGTGCCAGCAGCTTAGGGGGCCCACAAAGACGGTATTTT

V: TRBV20-1
J: TRBJ2-7
D: -
size: many
CDR3: CSASIQEYEQYF
DNA: TGCAGTGCTAGTATACAAGAGTACGAGCAGTACTTC

V: TRBV7-2
J: TRBJ2-2
D: -
size: -
CDR3: CASSARQAGGTGELFF
DNA: TGTGCCAGCAGCGCCCGCCAAGCGGGTGGCACCGGGGAGCTGTTTTTT

V: TRBV4-3
J: TRBJ2-1
D: -
size: many
CDR3: CASSQLATSYNEQFF
DNA: TGCGCCAGCAGCCAACTAGCCACCTCGTACAATGAGCAGTTCTTC

V: TRBV7-2
J: TRBJ1-3
D: -
size: -
CDR3: CASSPTTLGNTIYF
DNA: TGTGCCAGCAGCCCGACAACTCTCGGAAACACCATATATTTT

V: TRBV4-3
J: TRBJ1-2
D: TRBD1
size: -
CDR3: CASSQGRLGGGAGGYTF
DNA: TGCGCCAGCAGCCAAGGTCGGTTAGGAGGGGGCGCCGGGGGCTACACCTTC

V: TRBV14
J: TRBJ2-7
D: -
size: many
CDR3: CASSQDPGRGFGEQYF
DNA: TGTGCCAGCAGCCAAGATCCCGGACGGGGTTTCGGGGAGCAGTACTTC

V: TRBV12-3/TRBV12-4
J: TRBJ1-1
D: -
size: many
CDR3: CASSPPRNTEAFF
DNA: TGTGCCAGCAGTCCTCCACGCAACACTGAAGCTTTCTTT

V: TRBV20-1
J: TRBJ2-5
D: -
size: many
CDR3: CSAAPVGQQETQYF
DNA: TGCAGTGCCGCCCCCGTGGGGCAGCAAGAGACCCAGTACTTC